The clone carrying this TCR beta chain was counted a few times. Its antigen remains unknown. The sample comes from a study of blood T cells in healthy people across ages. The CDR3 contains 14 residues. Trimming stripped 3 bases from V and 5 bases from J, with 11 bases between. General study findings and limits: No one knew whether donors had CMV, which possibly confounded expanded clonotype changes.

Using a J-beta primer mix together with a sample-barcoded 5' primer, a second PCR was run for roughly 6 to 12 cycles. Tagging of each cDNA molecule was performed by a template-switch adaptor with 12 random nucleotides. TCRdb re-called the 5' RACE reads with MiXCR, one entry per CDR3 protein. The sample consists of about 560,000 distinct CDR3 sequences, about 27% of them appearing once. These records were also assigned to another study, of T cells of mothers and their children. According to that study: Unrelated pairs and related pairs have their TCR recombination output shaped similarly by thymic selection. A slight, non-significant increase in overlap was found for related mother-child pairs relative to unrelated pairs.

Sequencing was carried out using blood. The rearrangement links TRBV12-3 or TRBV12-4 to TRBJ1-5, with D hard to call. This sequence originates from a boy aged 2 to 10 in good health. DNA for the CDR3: TGTGCCAGCAGTTTGGACCGGGCCGATCAGCCCCAGCATTTT. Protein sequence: CASSLDRADQPQHF.